The 7 T cell receptor beta chains below come from one sample, sequenced in a study of spatial heterogeneity in lung cancer. The time point was: sample taken at primary tumor resection. Whole RNA came from tumor, nontumor lung or frozen PBMC and was sequenced without being sorted. TCRdb independently ran MiXCR on the 5' RACE reads; one entry per CDR3 protein. The table includes around 89,000 distinct CDR3 sequences, 10% to 15% detected once. The sample here was PBMCs, taken at surgery. These TCRs come from a male donor with early-stage non-small cell lung cancer.

The chain is built from TRBV10-3 and TRBJ2-6; 10 bases align to TRBD1. Germline V lookup: CDR1 ENHRY, CDR2 SYGVKD. The CDR3 extends over 15 amino acids. Trimming removed 9 bases from V and 0 bases from J; junction bases left unmatched: 2. The CDR3 DNA is TGTGCCATTCGGGACAGGGGCTCTGGGGCCAACGTCCTGACTTTC. This codes for CAIRDRGSGANVLTF.

V and J are TRBV7-2 and TRBJ1-5; possibly TRBD1 for D (5 bases). V lost 5 bases, J lost 0 bases, and 17 bases lay in between. CDR3 length: 17 amino acids. The germline V gene has CDR1 SGHTA and CDR2 FQGNSA. CDR3 bases: TGTGCCAGCAGCATCCAGCGACAGACCTATAGCAATCAGCCCCAGCATTTT. Its protein is CASSIQRQTYSNQPQHF.

This clonotype has only a few counts. This chain links TRBV20-1 with TRBJ2-3; no definite D call. CDR3 length: 14 amino acids. Germline CDR1 DFQATT, CDR2 SNEGSKA (reference sequence). Trimming took 4 bases from V and 2 from J, leaving 13 bases between them. The CDR3 reads CSAKRTSTTDTQYF. CDR3 coding DNA: TGCAGTGCTAAGCGCACGTCGACCACAGATACGCAGTATTTT.

About this clonotype: In this CDR3 the conserved last residue, phenylalanine or tryptophan, is missing, so a read error is likely. The chain carries TRBV5-5 and TRBJ1-6; maybe TRBD1 (5 bases). The CDR3 is made up of 13 amino acids. Trimming took off 7 bases at V and 7 bases at J, with 12 bases between the two ends. Looked up from germline, CDR1 is SGHKS and CDR2 is YYEKEE (reference sequence). This chain's CDR3 is CASFRDVNSPLHS. The CDR3, as DNA: TGTGCCAGCTTCCGGGACGTAAATTCACCCCTCCACTCT.

The rearrangement links TRBV2 to TRBJ2-3, with D maybe TRBD2 (5 bases). The CDR3 runs to 14 residues. The V gene lost 5 bases and the J gene lost 6 bases, with 15 bases spanning the gap. Looked up from germline, CDR1 is SNHLY and CDR2 is FYNNEI. Here the CDR3 DNA reads TGTGCCAGCAGTCCTCGGACTGCGGGCGATACGCAGTATTTT. Translating it yields CASSPRTAGDTQYF. The entire variable domain, with the rest obtained from reference TRBV2 and TRBJ2-3, is as follows: EPEVTQTPSHQVTQMGQEVILRCVPISNHLYFYWYRQILGQKVEFLVSFYNNEISEKSEIFDDQFSVERPDGSNFTLKIRSTKLEDSAMYFCASSPRTAGDTQYFGPGTRLTVL.

This clonotype was counted at least ten times. The chain carries TRBV20-1 and TRBJ1-2, with no clear D. CDR1 is DFQATT and CDR2 is SNEGSKA in the germline V gene (reference sequence). V lost 3 bases and J lost 7, with 9 bases in between. CDR3 size: 11 residues. CDR3 coding DNA: TGCAGTGCTAGTGCCTCCCGTGGCTACACCTTC. As protein: CSASASRGYTF.

This clonotype has more than one count but fewer than ten. Here the CDR3 DNA reads TGTGCCAGCAGTGGCCAGGCAGAGACCCAGTACTTC. Translation gives CASSGQAETQYF. The chain couples TRBV28 to TRBJ2-5; no firm D call. Germline V CDR1 and CDR2: MDHEN, SYDVKM. The CDR3 contains 12 residues. The V gene lost 5 bases and the J gene lost 4 bases, with 8 bases spanning the gap.